This T cell receptor beta chain was profiled in a study of early T cells in non-severe SARS-CoV-2 infection. The protocol attached unique molecular identifiers to individual cDNA molecules. From the 5' RACE reads, TCRdb called clonotypes with MiXCR, one entry per CDR3 protein. The data contain just under 60,000 distinct CDR3 sequences, 8% to 9% of them seen just once; the ten biggest clones take up approximately 15%. The germline V and J ends were trimmed by 2 bases and 7 bases, with 9 bases remaining between them. Germline loops: CDR1 SGHTS, CDR2 YDEGEE. This CDR3 is 13 amino acids long. This clonotype has ten or more counts.

This chain connects TRBV5-8 to TRBJ2-2; no definite D call. This TCR was sampled from an adult who was a healthcare worker with PCR-confirmed SARS-CoV-2 infection or an uninfected control (not recorded which). Sequenced input: whole blood. The CDR3 sequence: CASSFNEYGELFF. The CDR3 nucleotides are TGTGCCAGCAGCTTTAACGAGTACGGGGAGCTGTTTTTT. The full variable domain, in which reference TRBV5-8 and TRBJ2-2 provide the parts outside the CDR3, is EAGVTQSPTHLIKTRGQQATLRCSPISGHTSVYWYQQALGLGLQFLLWYDEGEERNRGNFPPRFSGRQFPNYSSELNVNALELEDSALYLCASSFNEYGELFFGEGSRLTVL.